This TCR beta chain was retrieved from a study of shared clonotypes between healthy human individuals. Profiling relied on immunoSEQ multiplex PCR, and the TCRdb table lists in-frame clones only, not all of them. Of roughly 1,500,000 clones in the sample, approximately 98% were seen once. In regard to this clone: Its antigen remains unidentified.

The investigators split CD4+ cells into a CD45RA+ naive subset and a CD45RA-negative memory subset. The study, taken as a whole, reports: Estimated richness was generally greater in naive than memory subsets.

Source material: naive CD4+ T cells sorted from blood. Indicated subset: CD45RA+ positively selected. The sequence derives from a man aged 30 to 39 in good health.

Here the CDR3 reads CASSYSNVGGEQYF. The CDR3 DNA sequence: TGTGCCAGCAGTTACTCGAACGTAGGTGGTGAGCAGTACTTC. The chain links TRBV6-5 to TRBJ2-7; D is ambiguous. V gave up 0 bases and J gave up 7 bases, with 13 bases separating them. The CDR3 consists of 14 residues. Looked up from germline, CDR1 is MNHEY and CDR2 is SVGAGI.